Below, one T cell receptor (beta chain) is given with its context. Its antigen is not known. Deep was the level at which the assay was run. The protocol was immunoSEQ multiplex PCR, while the TCRdb copy is restricted to in-frame clones and leaves out a portion. The data show over 750,000 clones, with 96% seen just once and 0.2% to 0.25% held by the top ten. The data are from a study of shared clonotypes between healthy human individuals. Study conclusions and caveats: Estimated richness was generally greater in naive than memory subsets. The small donor group covered limited genetic and exposure diversity.

Germline assignment: CDR1 PRHDT and CDR2 FYEKMQ (reference sequence). With 0 bases removed from V and 7 bases from J, the gap between germline ends came to 12 bases. The CDR3 totals 15 residues. CD45RO-negative, CCR7-selected cells formed the naive CD8 fraction, which excluded terminally differentiated effector memory CD45RA+ cells. The chain is built from TRBV13 and TRBJ1-4, with D hard to call. The TCR originated in a man younger than 45 in good health. The sequenced sample consisted of naive CD8+ T cells sorted from blood. The CDR3 region has the DNA TGTGCCAGCAGCTTAGGCCCCATCCAGACTGAAAAACTGTTTTTT. Its protein product is CASSLGPIQTEKLFF.